This passage covers 17 T cell receptor beta chains from one sample sequenced in a study of neurological immune-mediated disorders. The time point was: longitudinal time-point 3. TCRdb itself ran the 5' RACE reads through MiXCR, one entry per CDR3 protein. This sample yields roughly 100,000 distinct CDR3 sequences, of which about 10% are seen a single time; under 4% belongs to the top ten. The sequencing input was PBMCs. These receptors originate from a female donor with HTLV-1-associated myelopathy (HAM/TSP).

This clonotype was detected many times. The V gene is TRBV20-1, the J gene TRBJ2-7; D assignment may be TRBD1 or TRBD2 (5 bases each). The germline V gene encodes CDR1 DFQATT and CDR2 SNEGSKA (reference sequence). The germline V and J ends were trimmed by 3 bases and 5 bases, with 14 bases remaining between them. The CDR3 has 13 amino acids. In nucleotides, the CDR3 is TGCAGTGCTAGCTCCGGGACGAATCACGAGCAGTACTTC. Protein sequence: CSASSGTNHEQYF.

The table lists this clonotype with many counts. This chain connects TRBV12-3 or TRBV12-4 to TRBJ1-2; D possibly corresponds to TRBD1 (5 bases). V lost 1 base and J lost 3, with 12 bases in between. The CDR3 has 15 residues. The CDR3 here is CASSLEGHRYYGYTF. The DNA of the CDR3 is TGTGCCAGCAGTTTAGAGGGGCACAGATACTATGGCTACACCTTC.

This clonotype was seen many times. The chain links TRBV5-1 to TRBJ2-7; no definite D call. The CDR3 contains 14 residues. CDR1 and CDR2 (germline): SGHRS, YFSETQ. V was pared by 5 bases and J by 2 bases, with 14 bases between. The CDR3 region has the DNA TGCGCCAGCAGGCCGATGCAAGCTGCCTACGAGCAGTACTTC. Translation gives CASRPMQAAYEQYF.

The sample holds a few counts of this clonotype. The chain joins TRBV15 to TRBJ2-7; no firm D call. CDR1 LNHNV and CDR2 YYDKDF come from the germline V gene (reference sequence). Trimming shortened V by 1 base and J by 0 bases, and 13 bases separated the two germline ends. There are 16 residues in the CDR3. The CDR3 DNA sequence: TGTGCCACCAGCAGAGCTGGCAGGCCGAGCTCCTACGAGCAGTACTTC. Translating gives CATSRAGRPSSYEQYF.

This clonotype has at least ten counts. The chain has TRBV7-9 and TRBJ2-7; possible D gene TRBD1, 6 bases. This CDR3 spans 15 amino acids. CDR1 is SEHNR, CDR2 FQNEAQ, per germline (reference sequence). V was shortened by 0 bases and J by 6 bases, with 15 bases between the two germline ends. CDR3 sequence (DNA): TGTGCCAGCAGCTTAGCTGGGGGCAGGGCGTCCGAGCAGTACTTC. Protein product: CASSLAGGRASEQYF.

V and J are TRBV29-1 and TRBJ2-3, with D possibly TRBD2 on 6 matching bases. V was trimmed by 4 bases and J by 1 base, leaving 15 bases between them. Germline lookup yields CDR1 SQVTM and CDR2 ANQGSEA. The CDR3 has 15 amino acids. The chain's CDR3 is CSVAPRAGRTDTQYF. The CDR3 DNA reads as TGCAGCGTTGCCCCGCGGGCGGGGCGCACAGATACGCAGTATTTT.

This clonotype was observed many times. The chain recombines TRBV5-1 with TRBJ1-6, with unresolved D. The CDR3 extends over 12 amino acids. V gave up 3 bases and J gave up 10 bases, with 8 bases separating them. Germline loops: CDR1 SGHRS, CDR2 YFSETQ. DNA of the CDR3: TGCGCCAGCAGCTCGAGAGAATCACCCCTCCACTTT. Protein sequence: CASSSRESPLHF.

In its sample, this clonotype was seen many times. This chain joins TRBV4-1 and TRBJ1-2; 7 bases align to TRBD1. The V gene end was trimmed by 5 bases and the J gene end by 2 bases; junction bases not matched to a gene: 11. CDR3 length: 16 residues. The germline gives CDR1 MGHRA, CDR2 YSYEKL. Written as DNA, the CDR3 is TGCGCCAGCAGCTTGGCCGAGGCGGGACAGAACTATGGCTACACCTTC. Protein: CASSLAEAGQNYGYTF.

This clonotype was detected many times. V and J are TRBV10-3 and TRBJ2-3, with 8 positions matching TRBD1. The CDR3 length is 14 residues. J was trimmed by 1 base and V by 8 bases; bases with no gene match: 5. Germline lookup yields CDR1 ENHRY and CDR2 SYGVKD. CDR3 region: CAIGQGAGTDTQYF. CDR3 DNA: TGTGCCATCGGGCAGGGGGCCGGCACAGATACGCAGTATTTT.

The V call is TRBV20-1, the J call TRBJ2-7, with 7 bases fitting TRBD1. With 3 bases clipped from V and 2 bases from J, the junction kept 13 bases outside the gene matches. Germline V gives CDR1 DFQATT, CDR2 SNEGSKA (reference sequence). This CDR3 is 16 amino acids long. The CDR3 bases are TGCAGTGCTAGGGGGGATTGGACAGGTGTTACCTACGAGCAGTACTTC. The encoded protein is CSARGDWTGVTYEQYF.

This clonotype was recorded at least ten times. This chain joins TRBV5-5 and TRBJ2-3; D possibly corresponds to TRBD2 (7 bases). Trimming pared 1 base from V and 4 bases from J, leaving 19 bases between. Germline loops: CDR1 SGHKS, CDR2 YYEKEE (reference sequence). CDR3 length equals 17 residues. This CDR3 is CASSLSRGGTAADTQYF. The DNA of the CDR3 is TGTGCCAGCAGCTTGAGTAGGGGGGGCACGGCCGCAGATACGCAGTATTTT.

This clonotype was seen ten or more times. This chain connects TRBV4-1 to TRBJ2-2; D is undetermined. V was shortened by 0 bases and J by 6 bases, with 5 bases between the two germline ends. The CDR3 is 13 amino acids. Looked up from germline, CDR1 is MGHRA and CDR2 is YSYEKL. The CDR3 sequence is CASSQDLAGELFF. CDR3 DNA: TGCGCCAGCAGCCAAGATTTAGCCGGGGAGCTGTTTTTT.

As to this clonotype: Mismatch with germline at one junction end may stem from a read error. This chain connects TRBV5-6 to TRBJ2-1; TRBD1 or TRBD2 may be the D gene (5 bases each). Germline CDR1 reads SGHDT; CDR2 reads YYEEEE. The CDR3 sequence is 16 residues long. As DNA, the CDR3 is TGTGCCAGCAGCTTCACCGGGACCGATTCCTACAATGCGCAGTTCTTC. As protein: CASSFTGTDSYNAQFF.

The table lists this clonotype with a few counts. The chain joins TRBV24-1 to TRBJ2-1, with D uncertain. The V gene's germline CDR1 is KGHDR and CDR2 SFDVKD. Between the trimmed V and J ends, which lost 1 base and 4 bases, there was a span of 7 bases. The CDR3 consists of 14 residues. The CDR3 bases are TGTGCCACCAGTGATTTTAGGCAGTACAATGAGCAGTTCTTC. It is translated as CATSDFRQYNEQFF.

This clonotype was detected ten times or more. The CDR3 sequence is CASSSGTGGSNSPLHF. CDR3 DNA sequence: TGTGCCAGCAGCTCAGGGACAGGGGGAAGTAATTCACCCCTCCACTTT. The chain couples TRBV7-2 to TRBJ1-6; 11 bases line up with TRBD1. The germline CDR1 and CDR2 sequences are SGHTA and FQGNSA. Trimming removed 4 bases from V and 6 bases from J; junction bases left unmatched: 5. This CDR3 has 16 residues.

This clonotype has only a few counts. The chain links TRBV28 to TRBJ2-3, with D maybe TRBD2 (6 bases). The CDR3 sequence is 12 residues long. With 5 bases removed from V and 6 bases from J, the gap between germline ends came to 9 bases. Germline V lookup: CDR1 MDHEN, CDR2 SYDVKM. CDR3: CASSIRGDTQYF. In DNA, the CDR3 is TGTGCCAGCAGTATCCGGGGGGATACGCAGTATTTT.

This clonotype was detected ten times or more. V is TRBV5-1 and J is TRBJ1-4; 7 nucleotides match TRBD1. The CDR3 runs to 20 residues. V shed 4 bases, J shed 4 bases, and the junction held 22 bases outside the gene matches. CDR1 and CDR2 (germline): SGHRS, YFSETQ. CDR3 coding DNA: TGCGCCAGCAGCACCCACATGAGGACAGGATCCCTTCTCTTTAATGAAAAACTGTTTTTT. Amino acids: CASSTHMRTGSLLFNEKLFF.